This T cell receptor (beta chain) appears in the sequencing data of a study of metastatic and nonmetastatic thyroid tumors. Turning to the study itself: Where malignant and benign thyroid patients were concerned, repertoires were compared across blood and tumor or nodule tissue.

Each patient went into thyroid surgery without having received any treatment. From germline, CDR1 is DFQATT and CDR2 SNEGSKA (reference sequence). Germline trimming cut 0 bases from V and 2 bases from J; bases unmatched to any gene: 5. The CDR3 is 15 amino acids. TCRdb re-processed the PCR reads through MiXCR. The data contain tens of thousands of clones, roughly 24% of them singletons. In its sample, this clone ranks as medium-sized. Its antigen is not identified. Study-wide findings and caveats: A significant increase in TCR beta diversity was reportedly seen in malignant thyroid tumors relative to benign nodules, in blood and tumor.

The sequenced material came from tumor tissue. The chain is built from TRBV20-1 and TRBJ2-7; 9 positions agree with TRBD2. This TCR was recovered from a female donor with papillary thyroid cancer or a benign thyroid nodule (not recorded which). Some clones in this sample may be carry-over from other donors' samples. The CDR3 sequence: CSAREGASGAYEQYF. CDR3 bases: TGCAGTGCTAGAGAAGGGGCTAGCGGGGCCTACGAGCAGTACTTC.